The rows below give T cell receptor beta chains drawn from one sample of a study of T cells in localized non-small cell lung cancer. Data came from immunoSEQ multiplex PCR; TCRdb stores just in-frame clones and leaves some out. The data hold some 71,000 clones, with roughly four fifths observed a single time. This specimen consisted of peripheral blood, obtained before any cancer treatment. The receptors originated from a female donor of 60 years or more with stage I lung adenocarcinoma. Both conserved end residues are trimmed from each CDR3. Some rows have no size entry. The others give once, few or many, or a class for an expanded clone.

v_call: TRBV5-6
clone_size: -
cdr3_aa: ASSSRVNTIY

v_call: TRBV10-3
clone_size: -
cdr3_aa: AITERGGHEQY

v_call: TRBV6-5
clone_size: -
cdr3_aa: ASWADYNEQF

v_call: TRBV2
clone_size: -
cdr3_aa: ASRTGAVSGNQPQH

v_call: TRBV11-2
clone_size: -
cdr3_aa: ASSLVRGREKLF

v_call: TRBV18
clone_size: -
cdr3_aa: ASSVSHLGTEAF

v_call: TRBV19
clone_size: -
cdr3_aa: ASSPVSSGNTIY

v_call: TRBV5-1
clone_size: -
cdr3_aa: ASSLAEQY

v_call: TRBV9
clone_size: once
cdr3_aa: ASSRLQGINEKLF

v_call: TRBV6-5
clone_size: once
cdr3_aa: AIAAYQGIEQY

v_call: TRBV6-5
clone_size: -
cdr3_aa: ASSLLAGGYEQY

v_call: TRBV11-3
clone_size: -
cdr3_aa: ASSLVAGQGAYNEQF

v_call: TRBV7-9
clone_size: -
cdr3_aa: ASSPAWGQETQY

v_call: TRBV27
clone_size: -
cdr3_aa: ASSLNQRQGGYGYT

v_call: TRBV23-1
clone_size: -
cdr3_aa: ASSLPVHNQPQH

v_call: TRBV4-2
clone_size: few
cdr3_aa: ASSPITSGGYNEQF

v_call: TRBV6-5
clone_size: -
cdr3_aa: ASSAPREQY

v_call: TRBV30
clone_size: -
cdr3_aa: AGGRSNYGYT

v_call: TRBV5-1
clone_size: -
cdr3_aa: ASSLLGLAGGSTTGELF

v_call: TRBV2
clone_size: -
cdr3_aa: ASSAGLRGARGETQY

v_call: TRBV30
clone_size: few
cdr3_aa: AWNRGLNTEAF

v_call: TRBV4-1
clone_size: -
cdr3_aa: ASRSRRGRDTQY

v_call: TRBV14
clone_size: -
cdr3_aa: ASSPSVTSGISYEQY

v_call: TRBV7-2
clone_size: -
cdr3_aa: ASSLGRELTYEQY

v_call: TRBV4-2
clone_size: -
cdr3_aa: ASSPTTGTGIYGYT

v_call: TRBV11-2
clone_size: few
cdr3_aa: ASSSIRDGYGYT

v_call: TRBV27
clone_size: -
cdr3_aa: ASSLRQDAVATNEKLF

v_call: TRBV5-1
clone_size: -
cdr3_aa: ASSLVGYSGEQY

v_call: TRBV4-2
clone_size: -
cdr3_aa: ASSQDTEYEQY

v_call: TRBV27
clone_size: -
cdr3_aa: ASAESTKPGNTIY

v_call: TRBV5-4
clone_size: -
cdr3_aa: ASSSGLAAYNEQF

v_call: TRBV18
clone_size: -
cdr3_aa: ASSPTGVEEQY

v_call: TRBV11-1
clone_size: -
cdr3_aa: ASSKTGQNART

v_call: TRBV10-2
clone_size: -
cdr3_aa: ASSEWKGSNQPQH

v_call: TRBV5-4
clone_size: -
cdr3_aa: ASSQSSGGSYNEQF

v_call: TRBV28
clone_size: -
cdr3_aa: ATAAHGLTYEQY

v_call: TRBV5-1
clone_size: -
cdr3_aa: ASSNEFLTSGNTIY

v_call: TRBV6-1
clone_size: -
cdr3_aa: ASSLGRQYGYT

v_call: TRBV27
clone_size: -
cdr3_aa: ASKMGQKNQPQH

v_call: TRBV19
clone_size: -
cdr3_aa: ASSTGLAGLTDTQY

v_call: TRBV19
clone_size: -
cdr3_aa: ASSIDSDRAETQY

v_call: TRBV19
clone_size: -
cdr3_aa: ASSTGVNYGYT

v_call: TRBV5-1
clone_size: -
cdr3_aa: ASRESQGLGGTPLH

v_call: TRBV11-2
clone_size: few
cdr3_aa: ASSSRTGGITEAF